The present TCR beta chain was sequenced within a study of T cell responses to AZD1222 COVID-19 vaccine. Study overall: Investigators merged groups given second doses at roughly 4 or roughly 12 weeks. Regarding the study as a whole: Reportedly, nearly half of unique spike TCRs recognized epitopes outside B.1.351/B.1.1.7 mutations.

Profiled with immunoSEQ multiplex PCR; TCRdb holds only in-frame clones, not every one. The sample carries about 120,000 clones, roughly 85% recorded once. Comments on this clone: The antigen is undetermined.

V was pared by 8 bases and J by 1 base, with 18 bases between. Germline lookup yields CDR1 SEHNR and CDR2 FQNEAQ (reference sequence). The CDR3 covers 15 residues. The receptor was derived from an adult in good health. The source was peripheral blood, collected on day 0 of AZD1222 vaccination. This chain links TRBV7-9 with TRBJ2-7; D tentatively fits TRBD1 or TRBD2 (6 bases each). The CDR3 here is CASSPYRGGSYEQYF. Here the CDR3 DNA reads TGTGCCAGCTCCCCTTACCGAGGGGGGTCCTACGAGCAGTACTTC.